This TCR beta chain stems from a study of T cell repertoires in cytomegalovirus infection. Looking at the study overall: Matching HLA type, along with CMV infection, was indicated by public TCR beta signatures. Study conclusions and caveats: Pooled public TCR beta family frequency picked out CMV carriers with the relevant HLA. HLA-C-restricted CMV-specific TCR beta clonotypes prevailed in the ex vivo response.

Via MiXCR, TCRdb re-called the reads, giving one row per CDR3 protein. The sample records roughly 200,000 distinct CDR3 sequences, roughly 15% being singletons. With 0 bases clipped from V and 3 bases from J, the junction kept 4 bases outside the gene matches. Looked up from germline, CDR1 is MNHEY and CDR2 is SVGAGI. The CDR3 totals 16 residues. This clonotype occurred a few times. Its antigen remains unidentified. Sequencing input: CD8+ T cells from PBMCs. This sequence was found in a human donor in good health (CMV status not recorded). Some clones in this sample may be carry-over from other donors' samples. The rearrangement joins TRBV6-5 to TRBJ2-1; 8 bases match TRBD2. The CDR3 region has the DNA TGTGCCAGCAGTTACTCTGGGCGGGGGGTCTACAATGAGCAGTTCTTC. Translating gives CASSYSGRGVYNEQFF.